This T cell receptor (beta chain) was sequenced for a study of early T cells in non-severe SARS-CoV-2 infection. Overall study context: Unpaired chains resulted from sequencing bulk RNA of unsorted whole blood.

The V gene's germline CDR1 is SQVTM and CDR2 ANQGSEA. The CDR3 length is 14 residues. V was trimmed by 6 bases and J by 3 bases, leaving 14 bases between them. A note on this clonotype: The antigen is unknown.

Study-wide results and caveats: Matching results from VDJdb favored anti-spike CD8 responses, leaving private and CD4 specificities undetected.

Unique molecular identifiers were affixed to single, distinct cDNA molecules. TCRdb ran MiXCR on the 5' RACE reads and lists one entry per CDR3 protein. The sample lists some 91,000 distinct CDR3 sequences, more than 12% seen once, with 4.5% to 7% in the top ten. This clonotype was sampled from an adult who was a healthcare worker with PCR-confirmed SARS-CoV-2 infection or an uninfected control (not recorded which). Sequencing input: whole blood. This sequence joins TRBV29-1 and TRBJ2-2, with a tentative D call TRBD1 (5 bases). CDR3 bases: TGCAGCGTCCCAGGTAGGGGCGACACCGGGGAGCTGTTTTTT. It codes for CSVPGRGDTGELFF.